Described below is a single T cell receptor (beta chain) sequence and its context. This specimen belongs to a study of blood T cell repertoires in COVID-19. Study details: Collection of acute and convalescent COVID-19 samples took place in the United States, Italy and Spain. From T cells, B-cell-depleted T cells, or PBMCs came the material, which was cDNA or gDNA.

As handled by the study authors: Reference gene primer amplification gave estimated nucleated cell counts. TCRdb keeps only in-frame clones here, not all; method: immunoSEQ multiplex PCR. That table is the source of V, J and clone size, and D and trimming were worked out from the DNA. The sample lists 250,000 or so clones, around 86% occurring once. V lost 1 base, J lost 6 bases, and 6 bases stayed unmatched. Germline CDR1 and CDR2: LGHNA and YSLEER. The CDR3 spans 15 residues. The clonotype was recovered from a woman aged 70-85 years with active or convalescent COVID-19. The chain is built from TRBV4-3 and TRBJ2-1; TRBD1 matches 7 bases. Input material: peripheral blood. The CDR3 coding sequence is TGCGCCAGCAGCCAAGGACAGGGTCAGATCAATGAGCAGTTCTTC. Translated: CASSQGQGQINEQFF.